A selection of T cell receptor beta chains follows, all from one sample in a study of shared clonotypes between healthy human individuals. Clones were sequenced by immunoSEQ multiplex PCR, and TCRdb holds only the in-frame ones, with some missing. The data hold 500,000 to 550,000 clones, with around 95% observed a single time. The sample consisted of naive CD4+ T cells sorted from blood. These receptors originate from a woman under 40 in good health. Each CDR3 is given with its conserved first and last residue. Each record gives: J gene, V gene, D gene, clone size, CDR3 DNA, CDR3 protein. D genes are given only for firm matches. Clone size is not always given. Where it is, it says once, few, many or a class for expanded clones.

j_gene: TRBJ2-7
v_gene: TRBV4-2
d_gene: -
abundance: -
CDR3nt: TGTGCCAGCAGCCAAGAATTCGGGACCCTCAGCTACGAGCAGTACTTC
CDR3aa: CASSQEFGTLSYEQYF

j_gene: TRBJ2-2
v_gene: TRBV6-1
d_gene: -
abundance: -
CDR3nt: TGTGCCAGCAGTACTCAGGGGCCAAACACCGGGGAGCTGTTTTTT
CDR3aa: CASSTQGPNTGELFF

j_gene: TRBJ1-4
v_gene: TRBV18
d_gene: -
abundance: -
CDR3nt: TGTGCCAGCTCAACCTTGACAGGCCAGAATGAAAAACTGTTTTTT
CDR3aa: CASSTLTGQNEKLFF

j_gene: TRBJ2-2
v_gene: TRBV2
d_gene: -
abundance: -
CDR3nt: TGTGCCAGCATGGTAAACCCCGGTTCACCGAACACCGGGGAGCTGTTTTTT
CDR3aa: CASMVNPGSPNTGELFF

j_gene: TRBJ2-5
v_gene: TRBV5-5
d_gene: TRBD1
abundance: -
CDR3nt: TGTGCCACCACAGGGGGGAGGGAGACCCAGTACTTC
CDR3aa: CATTGGRETQYF

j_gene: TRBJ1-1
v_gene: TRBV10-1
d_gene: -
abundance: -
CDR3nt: TGCGCCAGCAGTGGTTTGGGGATCGACACTGAAGCTTTCTTT
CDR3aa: CASSGLGIDTEAFF

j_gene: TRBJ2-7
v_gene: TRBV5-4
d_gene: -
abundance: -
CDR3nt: TGTGCCAGCAGCTTCGGCGGTCGCTACGAGCAGTACTTC
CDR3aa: CASSFGGRYEQYF

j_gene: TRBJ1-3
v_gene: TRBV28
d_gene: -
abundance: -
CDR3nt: TGTGCCAGCTCACCGAGGGGAAACACCATATATTTT
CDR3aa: CASSPRGNTIYF

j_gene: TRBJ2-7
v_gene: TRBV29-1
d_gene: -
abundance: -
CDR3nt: TGCAGCGTTGTGGCGGGACAGTATATCGAGCAGTACTTC
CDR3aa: CSVVAGQYIEQYF

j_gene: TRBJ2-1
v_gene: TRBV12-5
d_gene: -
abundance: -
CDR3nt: TGTGCTAGTGGAGGGGGAATTCGTTGGAATGAGCAGTTCTTC
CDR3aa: CASGGGIRWNEQFF

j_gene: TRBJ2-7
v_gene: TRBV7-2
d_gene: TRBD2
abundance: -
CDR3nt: TGTGCCAGCAGCTTACTCGGGACTAGCGGATCCTACGAGCAGTACTTC
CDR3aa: CASSLLGTSGSYEQYF

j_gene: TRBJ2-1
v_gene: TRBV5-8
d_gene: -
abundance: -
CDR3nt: TGTGCCAGCAGCTTCGGCTCAAACATGGGGTACAATGAGCAGTTCTTC
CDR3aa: CASSFGSNMGYNEQFF

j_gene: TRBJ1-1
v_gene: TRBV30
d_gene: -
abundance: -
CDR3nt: TGTGCCTGGAGTGTAGGGGTCGATTACACTGAAGCTTTCTTT
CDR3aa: CAWSVGVDYTEAFF

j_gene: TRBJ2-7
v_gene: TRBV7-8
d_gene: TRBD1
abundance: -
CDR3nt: TGTGCCAGCAGCTTATCGGGACAGGGCTCCTACGAGCAGTACTTC
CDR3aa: CASSLSGQGSYEQYF

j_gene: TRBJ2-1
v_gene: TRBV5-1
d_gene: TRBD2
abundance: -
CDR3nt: TGCGCCAGCAGAGGGACTAGCGGTTACAATGAGCAGTTCTTC
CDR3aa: CASRGTSGYNEQFF

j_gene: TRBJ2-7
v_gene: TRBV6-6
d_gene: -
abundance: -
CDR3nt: TGTGCCAGCAGCCCCGTTACAGGGTACGAGCAGTACTTC
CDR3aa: CASSPVTGYEQYF

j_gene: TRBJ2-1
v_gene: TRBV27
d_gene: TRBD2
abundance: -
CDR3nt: TGTGCCAGCAGTCTGGTACCCAGCGGGAGCTCCTACAATGAGCAGTTCTTC
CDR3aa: CASSLVPSGSSYNEQFF

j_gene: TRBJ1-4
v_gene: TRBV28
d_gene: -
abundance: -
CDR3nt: TGTGCCAGCAGTTCAGGACAACTGAATGAAAAACTGTTTTTT
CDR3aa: CASSSGQLNEKLFF

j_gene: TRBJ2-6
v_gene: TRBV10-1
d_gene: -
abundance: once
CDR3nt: TGCGCCAGCATTTCCGGGGCCAACGTCCTGACTTTC
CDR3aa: CASISGANVLTF

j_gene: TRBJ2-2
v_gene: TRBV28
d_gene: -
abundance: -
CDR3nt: TGTGCCAGCACCTTTAGGAGGACAGTAAACACCGGGGAGCTGTTTTTT
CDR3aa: CASTFRRTVNTGELFF

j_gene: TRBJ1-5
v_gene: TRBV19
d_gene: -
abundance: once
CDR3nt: TGTGCCAGTAGTATCCAACAAGGGGTCAATCAGCCCCAGCATTTT
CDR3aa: CASSIQQGVNQPQHF

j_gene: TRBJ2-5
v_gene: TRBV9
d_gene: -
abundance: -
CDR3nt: TGTGCCAGCAGCGTAGGCGGGATGGCTACAGGGCCGGCGGAGACCCAGTACTTC
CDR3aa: CASSVGGMATGPAETQYF

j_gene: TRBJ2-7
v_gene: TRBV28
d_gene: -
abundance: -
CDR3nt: TGTGCCAGCAGTTCCCCGACAGATAACGAGCAGTACTTC
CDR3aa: CASSSPTDNEQYF

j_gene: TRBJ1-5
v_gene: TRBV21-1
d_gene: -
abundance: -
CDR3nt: TGTGCCAGCAGCAAAGCCCCGGGACAGGGGGGTAAACAGCCCCAGCATTTT
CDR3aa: CASSKAPGQGGKQPQHF

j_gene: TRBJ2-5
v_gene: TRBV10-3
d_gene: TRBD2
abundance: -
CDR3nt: TGTGCCATCAGGCGGGAGGGGTTAGAGACCCAGTACTTC
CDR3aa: CAIRREGLETQYF

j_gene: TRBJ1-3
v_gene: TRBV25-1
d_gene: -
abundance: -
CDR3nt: TGTGCCAGCAGTGAAGTCCGGACAACTGGAAACACCATATATTTT
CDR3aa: CASSEVRTTGNTIYF

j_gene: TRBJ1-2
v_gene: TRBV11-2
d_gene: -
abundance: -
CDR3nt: TGTGCCAGCAGCTTAGCTCCCGGAACGTATGGCTACACCTTC
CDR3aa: CASSLAPGTYGYTF

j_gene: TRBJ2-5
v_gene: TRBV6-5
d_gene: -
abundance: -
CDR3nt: TGTGCCATCGGGTGGGTACAAGAGACCCAGTACTTC
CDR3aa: CAIGWVQETQYF

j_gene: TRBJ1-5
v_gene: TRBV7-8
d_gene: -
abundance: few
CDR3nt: TGTGCCAGCAGCTTAGATGCCAGGGGCGGCAATCAGCCCCAGCATTTT
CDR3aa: CASSLDARGGNQPQHF

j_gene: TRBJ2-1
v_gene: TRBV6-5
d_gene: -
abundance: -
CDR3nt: TGTGCCAGCAGTTCCCGTTACAATGAGCAGTTCTTC
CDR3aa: CASSSRYNEQFF

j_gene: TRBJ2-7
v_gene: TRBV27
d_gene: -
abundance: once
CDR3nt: TGTGCCAGCAGTTTAATGAGTTCCTACGAGCAGTACTTC
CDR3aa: CASSLMSSYEQYF

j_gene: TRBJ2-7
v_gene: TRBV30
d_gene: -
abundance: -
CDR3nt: TGTGCCTGGAGCCGGGCCGGGGGCGACTCCTACGAGCAGTACTTC
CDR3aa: CAWSRAGGDSYEQYF

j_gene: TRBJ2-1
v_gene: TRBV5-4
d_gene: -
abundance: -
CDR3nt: TGTGCCAGCAGGACCGGGACCGTCAACAATGAGCAGTTCTTC
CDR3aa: CASRTGTVNNEQFF

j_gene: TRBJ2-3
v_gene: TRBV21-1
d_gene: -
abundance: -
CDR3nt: TGTGCCAGCAGCAAAGGTGGGACACAGAGCACAGATACGCAGTATTTT
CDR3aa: CASSKGGTQSTDTQYF

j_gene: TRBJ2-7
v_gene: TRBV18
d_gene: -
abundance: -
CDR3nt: TGTGCCAGCTCACCAAAGGGGGTGACGCCCTACGAGCAGTACTTC
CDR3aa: CASSPKGVTPYEQYF

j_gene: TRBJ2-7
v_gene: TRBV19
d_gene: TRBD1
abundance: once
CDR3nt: TGTGCCAGCGCCGGGACAGGGGGCGCAAACCACGAGCAGTACTTC
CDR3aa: CASAGTGGANHEQYF

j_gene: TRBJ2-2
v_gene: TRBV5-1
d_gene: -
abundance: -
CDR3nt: TGCGCCAGCAGCTTAGGTTGGGGGATCACCGGGGAGCTGTTTTTT
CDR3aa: CASSLGWGITGELFF

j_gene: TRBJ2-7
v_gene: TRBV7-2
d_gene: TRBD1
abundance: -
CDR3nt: TGTGCCAGCAGCTTCTGGGGACAGGGGACATACGAGCAGTACTTC
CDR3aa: CASSFWGQGTYEQYF

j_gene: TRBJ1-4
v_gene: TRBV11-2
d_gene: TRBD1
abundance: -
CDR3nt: TGTGCCAGCAGCCGAGGACAGGGATGGGAAAAACTGTTTTTT
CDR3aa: CASSRGQGWEKLFF

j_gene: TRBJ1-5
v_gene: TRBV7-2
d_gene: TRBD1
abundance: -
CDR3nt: TGTGCCAGCAGCTTCCCCCCCGGGACAGGAAATCAGCCCCAGCATTTT
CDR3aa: CASSFPPGTGNQPQHF

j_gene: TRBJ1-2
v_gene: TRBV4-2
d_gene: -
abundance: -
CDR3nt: TGTGCCAGCAGCCAAGATGAGAGAGACTACGAAGGCTACACCTTC
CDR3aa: CASSQDERDYEGYTF

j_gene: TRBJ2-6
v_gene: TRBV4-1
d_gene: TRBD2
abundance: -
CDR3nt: TGCGCCAGCAGCCGAACTAGCGGGGTTGATTCTGGGGCCAACGTCCTGACTTTC
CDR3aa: CASSRTSGVDSGANVLTF

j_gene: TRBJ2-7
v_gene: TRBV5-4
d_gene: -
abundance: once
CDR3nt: TGTGCCAGCAGCTTCAAGGGGGGGTACTCCTACGAGCAGTACTTC
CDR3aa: CASSFKGGYSYEQYF

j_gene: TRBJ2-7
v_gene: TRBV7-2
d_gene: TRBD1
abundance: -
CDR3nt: TGTGCCAGCAGCTTAGCTGGGACAGGGGCCTGGAGCGAGCAGTACTTC
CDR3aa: CASSLAGTGAWSEQYF

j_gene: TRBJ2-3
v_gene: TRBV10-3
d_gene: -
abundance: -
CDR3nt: TGTGCCATCAGTGATTCAAGGAGAACTAGCACAGATACGCAGTATTTT
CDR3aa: CAISDSRRTSTDTQYF

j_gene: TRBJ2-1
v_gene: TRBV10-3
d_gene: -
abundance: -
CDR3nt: TGTGCCATCAGTGAGTCAAGCCAGGGAGGAGGGGAAGGGGAGCAGTTCTTC
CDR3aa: CAISESSQGGGEGEQFF

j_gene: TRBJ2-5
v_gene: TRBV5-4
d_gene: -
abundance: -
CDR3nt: TGTGCCAGCAGCTTGTTTCACAGGGAGGGGACCCAGTACTTC
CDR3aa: CASSLFHREGTQYF

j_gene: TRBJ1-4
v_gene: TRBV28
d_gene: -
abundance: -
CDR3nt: TGTGCCAGCAGTCCAAGACAGATACTGAATGAAAAACTGTTTTTT
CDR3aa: CASSPRQILNEKLFF

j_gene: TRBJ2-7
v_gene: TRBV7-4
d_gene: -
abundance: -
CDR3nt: TGTGCCAGCAGCCGCCGGCCCTCCTCCTACGAGCAGTACTTC
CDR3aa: CASSRRPSSYEQYF

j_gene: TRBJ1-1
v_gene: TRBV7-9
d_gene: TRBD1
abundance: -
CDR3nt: TGTGCCAGCAGCTTAGGTACAGGGGCGAACACTGAAGCTTTCTTT
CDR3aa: CASSLGTGANTEAFF

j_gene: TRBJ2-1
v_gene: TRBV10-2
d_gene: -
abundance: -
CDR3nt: TGCGCCAGCAGGGGGCTTGGTTCCTACAATGAGCAGTTCTTC
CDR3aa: CASRGLGSYNEQFF

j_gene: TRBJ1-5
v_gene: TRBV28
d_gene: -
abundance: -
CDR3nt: TGTGCCAGCAGTTCCTATCAGCCCCAGCATTTT
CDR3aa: CASSSYQPQHF

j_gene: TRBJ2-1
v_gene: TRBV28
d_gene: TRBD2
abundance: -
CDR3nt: TGTGCCAGCAGGCCCTGGGGGGAGGGATACAATGAGCAGTTCTTC
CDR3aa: CASRPWGEGYNEQFF

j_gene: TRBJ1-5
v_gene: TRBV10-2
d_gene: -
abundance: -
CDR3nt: TGCGCCAGCAGGGATCAGTTAAACCTGGGCAATCAGCCCCAGCATTTT
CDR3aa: CASRDQLNLGNQPQHF

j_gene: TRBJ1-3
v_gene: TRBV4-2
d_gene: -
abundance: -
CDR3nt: TGTGCCAGCAGCCAAGTAGGGGGGGCTTATGGAAACACCATATATTTT
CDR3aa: CASSQVGGAYGNTIYF

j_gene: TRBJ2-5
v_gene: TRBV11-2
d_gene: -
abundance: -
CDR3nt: TGTGCCAGCAGCCTAAGCCGGGGGGCCGGGGAGACCCAGTACTTC
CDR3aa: CASSLSRGAGETQYF

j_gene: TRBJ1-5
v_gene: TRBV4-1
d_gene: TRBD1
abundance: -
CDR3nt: TGCGCCAGCAGCCACCCGGACAGGGGTAGCAATCAGCCCCAGCATTTT
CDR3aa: CASSHPDRGSNQPQHF

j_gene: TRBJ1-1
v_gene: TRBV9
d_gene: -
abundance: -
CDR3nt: TGTGCCAGCACCAAAGAGGTGGGGCGAGGGAACACTGAAGCTTTCTTT
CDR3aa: CASTKEVGRGNTEAFF